The next 8 T cell receptor beta chains were all read from a single sample in a study of kidney transplant recipient with SARS-CoV-2 infection. In TCRdb, the reads were re-called with MiXCR into one record per CDR3 protein. The sample carries under 250,000 distinct CDR3 sequences, around 30% recorded once. The sample consisted of a blood sample, taken at baseline and on approximately day 120 from a kidney transplant recipient. The receptors were sampled from a male patient between 25 and 39 years old who had COVID-19 and was a kidney transplant recipient. Some T cells may arise from the graft donor.

This clonotype came up many times. V and J are TRBV10-2 and TRBJ1-2, with D possibly TRBD1 on 5 matching bases. Per germline, CDR1 WSHSY and CDR2 SAAADI. The CDR3 loop spans 14 amino acids. V lost 3 bases, J lost 3 bases, and 11 bases lay in between. As DNA, the CDR3 is TGCGCCAGCAGTGAAAAGGGGAGGGACTATGGCTACACCTTC. It yields the protein CASSEKGRDYGYTF.

This clonotype has ten or more counts. CDR3 sequence reads: CASTERESYNEQFF. The CDR3 nucleotides are TGTGCCAGCACAGAGCGGGAGTCCTACAATGAGCAGTTCTTC. The J gene is TRBJ2-1, the V gene TRBV6-1; 8 bases map to TRBD2. CDR1 is MNHNS, CDR2 SASEGT, per germline. The J segment lost 1 base and the V segment lost 7 bases, leaving 3 bases of the junction unmatched. The CDR3 is 14 residues long.

This clonotype has a handful of counts. The chain employs TRBV5-1 and TRBJ2-3, with D possibly being TRBD2 (6 bases). V gave up 2 bases and J gave up 1 base, with 11 bases separating them. The length of the CDR3 is 15 residues. In germline, CDR1 is SGHRS, CDR2 YFSETQ. The CDR3 DNA reads TGCGCCAGCAGCTTCCGGGAGTATCGCACAGATACGCAGTATTTT. This translates into CASSFREYRTDTQYF.

This clonotype showed up many times. The chain employs TRBV4-3 and TRBJ2-3; a weak D match, TRBD2 (6 bases). Trimming cost V 0 bases and J 4 bases, with 17 bases left between them. The CDR3 covers 17 residues. Germline loops: CDR1 LGHNA, CDR2 YSLEER. The CDR3 loop is CASSQDRESSGADTQYF. The CDR3 DNA reads TGCGCCAGCAGCCAAGATCGAGAGAGTTCGGGGGCAGATACGCAGTATTTT.

This clonotype appeared many times. The rearrangement uses TRBV6-6 and TRBJ1-2; D unresolved. CDR1 is MNHNY and CDR2 is SVGAGI in the germline V gene (reference sequence). V was trimmed by 6 bases and J by 5 bases, leaving 10 bases between them. CDR3 length equals 12 residues. Written as DNA, the CDR3 is TGTGCCAGCAGCCCCGCCGATTATGGCTACACCTTC. It yields the protein CASSPADYGYTF.

Points on this clonotype: One base away lies a much larger clone, so this may be a sequencing read error. This sequence joins TRBV24-1 and TRBJ2-2; D unclear. V lost 8 bases and J 1 base, leaving 16 bases between the germline ends. The CDR3 length is 16 residues. CDR1 and CDR2 (germline): KGHDR, SFDVKD. Here the CDR3 reads CATNDLGTGNTGELFF. The CDR3 nucleotides read TGTGCCACCAATGACCTCGGTACGGGGAACACCGGGGAGCTGTTTTTT.

Ten or more counts support this clonotype. The chain has TRBV20-1 and TRBJ2-3; no reliable D call. The germline CDR1 and CDR2 sequences are DFQATT and SNEGSKA (reference sequence). This CDR3 spans 13 amino acids. The V and J ends lost 0 bases and 6 bases respectively, with 10 bases between them. The CDR3 nucleotides are TGCAGTGCTAGAGATAATTGGGTCGATACGCAGTATTTT. Its translation: CSARDNWVDTQYF.

This clonotype has a count of ten or more. V usage is TRBV2 and J usage is TRBJ1-6, with D uncertain. The CDR3 runs 15 residues. Germline V CDR1 and CDR2: SNHLY, FYNNEI. Trimming pared 6 bases from V and 7 bases from J, leaving 16 bases between. CDR3 in DNA: TGTGCCAGCAGGAAAGGGTGGTCAGACAATTCACCCCTCCACTTT. Translated, it gives CASRKGWSDNSPLHF.